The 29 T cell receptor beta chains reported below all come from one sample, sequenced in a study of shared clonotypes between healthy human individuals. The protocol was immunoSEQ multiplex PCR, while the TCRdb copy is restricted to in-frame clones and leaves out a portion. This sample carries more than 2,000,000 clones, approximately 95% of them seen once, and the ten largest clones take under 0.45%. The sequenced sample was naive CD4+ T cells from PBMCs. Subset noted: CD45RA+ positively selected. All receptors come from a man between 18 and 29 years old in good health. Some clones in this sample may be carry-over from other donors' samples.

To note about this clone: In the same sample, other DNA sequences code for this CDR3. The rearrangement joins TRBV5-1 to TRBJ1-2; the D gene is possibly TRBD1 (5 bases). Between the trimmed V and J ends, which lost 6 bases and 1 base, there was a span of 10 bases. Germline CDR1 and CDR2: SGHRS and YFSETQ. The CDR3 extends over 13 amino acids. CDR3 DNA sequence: TGCGCCAGCACCCGGGGGGGTAACTATGGCTACACCTTC. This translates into CASTRGGNYGYTF.

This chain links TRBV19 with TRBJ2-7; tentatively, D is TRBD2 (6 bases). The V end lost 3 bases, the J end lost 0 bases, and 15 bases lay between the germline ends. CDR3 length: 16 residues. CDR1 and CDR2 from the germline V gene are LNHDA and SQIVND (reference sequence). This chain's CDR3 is CASSIAGTHSSYEQYF. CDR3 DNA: TGTGCCAGTAGTATTGCCGGGACTCACAGCTCCTACGAGCAGTACTTC.

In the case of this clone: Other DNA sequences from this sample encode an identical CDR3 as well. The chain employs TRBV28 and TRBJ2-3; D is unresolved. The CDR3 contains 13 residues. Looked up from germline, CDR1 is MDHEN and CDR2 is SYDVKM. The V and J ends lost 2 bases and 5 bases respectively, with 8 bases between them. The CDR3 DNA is TGTGCCAGCAGTTTACCGAGAAGAGATACGCAGTATTTT. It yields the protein CASSLPRRDTQYF.

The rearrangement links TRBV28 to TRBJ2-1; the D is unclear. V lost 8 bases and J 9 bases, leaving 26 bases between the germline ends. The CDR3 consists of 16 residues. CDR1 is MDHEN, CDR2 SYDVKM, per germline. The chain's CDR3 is CASRPGGSSAVSEQFF. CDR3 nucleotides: TGTGCCAGCCGCCCTGGCGGCAGTTCCGCCGTCAGTGAGCAGTTCTTC.

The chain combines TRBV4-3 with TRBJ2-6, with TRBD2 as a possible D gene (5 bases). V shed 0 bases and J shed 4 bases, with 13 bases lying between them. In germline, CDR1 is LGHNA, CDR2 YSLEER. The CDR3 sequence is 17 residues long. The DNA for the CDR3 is TGCGCCAGCAGCCAAGAGGCGTCTCCGGGAGGGGCCAACGTCCTGACTTTC. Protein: CASSQEASPGGANVLTF.

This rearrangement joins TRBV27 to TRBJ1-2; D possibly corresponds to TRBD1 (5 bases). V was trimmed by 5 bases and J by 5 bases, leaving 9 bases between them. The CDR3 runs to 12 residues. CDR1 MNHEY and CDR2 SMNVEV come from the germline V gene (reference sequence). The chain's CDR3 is CASSDSAYGYTF. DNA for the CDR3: TGTGCCAGCAGTGACAGCGCGTATGGCTACACCTTC.

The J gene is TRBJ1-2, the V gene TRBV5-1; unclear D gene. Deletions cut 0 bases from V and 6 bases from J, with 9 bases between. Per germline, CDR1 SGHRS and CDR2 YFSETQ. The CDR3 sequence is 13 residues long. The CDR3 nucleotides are TGCGCCAGCAGCTTGGCTGGGCCCGATGGCTACACCTTC. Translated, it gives CASSLAGPDGYTF.

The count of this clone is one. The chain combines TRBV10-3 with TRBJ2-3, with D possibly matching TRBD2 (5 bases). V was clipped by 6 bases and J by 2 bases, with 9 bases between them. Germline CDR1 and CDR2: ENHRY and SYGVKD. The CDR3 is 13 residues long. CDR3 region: CAISAGTTDTQYF. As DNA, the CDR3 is TGTGCCATCAGCGCGGGTACCACAGATACGCAGTATTTT.

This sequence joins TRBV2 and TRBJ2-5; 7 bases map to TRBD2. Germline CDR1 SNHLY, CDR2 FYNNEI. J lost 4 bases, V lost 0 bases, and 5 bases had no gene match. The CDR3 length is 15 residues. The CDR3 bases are TGTGCCAGCAGTGAAGCGGGGAGGGCCGGAGAGACCCAGTACTTC. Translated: CASSEAGRAGETQYF.

CDR3 protein: CASSRNVVEQFF. CDR3 DNA sequence: TGTGCCAGCAGCCGTAATGTAGTTGAGCAGTTCTTC. The chain carries TRBV7-2 and TRBJ2-1, with D unclear. Germline loops: CDR1 SGHTA, CDR2 FQGNSA. The CDR3 runs to 12 residues. V lost 5 bases to trimming and J lost 9 bases, with 11 bases between them. The entire variable domain, with the rest obtained from reference TRBV7-2 and TRBJ2-1, is as follows: GAGVSQSPSNKVTEKGKDVELRCDPISGHTALYWYRQSLGQGLEFLIYFQGNSAPDKSGLPSDRFSAERTGGSVSTLTIQRTQQEDSAVYLCASSRNVVEQFFGPGTRLTVL.

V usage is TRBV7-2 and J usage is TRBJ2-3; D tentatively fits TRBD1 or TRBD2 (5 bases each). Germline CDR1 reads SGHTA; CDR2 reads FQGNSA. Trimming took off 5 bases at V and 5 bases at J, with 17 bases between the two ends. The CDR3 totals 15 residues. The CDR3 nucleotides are TGTGCCAGCAGCCCCCCGGGGCTCAGGCGAGATACGCAGTATTTT. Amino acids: CASSPPGLRRDTQYF.

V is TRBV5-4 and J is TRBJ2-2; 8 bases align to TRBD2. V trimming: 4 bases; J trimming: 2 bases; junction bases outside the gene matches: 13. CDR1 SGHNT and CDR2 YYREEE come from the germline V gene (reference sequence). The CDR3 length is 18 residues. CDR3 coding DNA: TGTGCCAGCAGCCGAGAGATATTGACTAGCGAAAACACCGGGGAGCTGTTTTTT. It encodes CASSREILTSENTGELFF.

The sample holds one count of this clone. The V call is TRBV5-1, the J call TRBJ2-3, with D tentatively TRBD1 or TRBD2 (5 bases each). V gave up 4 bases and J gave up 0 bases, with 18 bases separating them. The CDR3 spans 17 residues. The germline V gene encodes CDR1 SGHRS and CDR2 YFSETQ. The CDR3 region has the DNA TGCGCCAGCAGCCGAGTAGGGGCGGGCCATAGCACAGATACGCAGTATTTT. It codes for CASSRVGAGHSTDTQYF.

The CDR3 nucleotides are TGTGCCAGCAGTGAATTCGGACGGCCCAATGAGCAGTTCTTC. Its protein product is CASSEFGRPNEQFF. This chain links TRBV6-1 with TRBJ2-1; the D is unclear. The CDR3 consists of 14 residues. Germline lookup yields CDR1 MNHNS and CDR2 SASEGT. Trimming shortened V by 2 bases and J by 6 bases, and 11 bases separated the two germline ends.

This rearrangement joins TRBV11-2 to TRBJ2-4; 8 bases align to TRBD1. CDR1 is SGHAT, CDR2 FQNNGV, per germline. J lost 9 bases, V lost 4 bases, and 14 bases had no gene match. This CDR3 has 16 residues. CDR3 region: CASSSLRGRTPGIQYF. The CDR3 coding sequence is TGTGCCAGCAGCTCCCTCAGGGGGCGCACCCCAGGCATTCAGTACTTC.

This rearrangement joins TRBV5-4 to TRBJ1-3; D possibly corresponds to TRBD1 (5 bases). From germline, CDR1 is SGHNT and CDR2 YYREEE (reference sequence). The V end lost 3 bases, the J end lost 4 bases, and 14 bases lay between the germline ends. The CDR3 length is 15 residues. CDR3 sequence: CASSSTGAPGNTIYF. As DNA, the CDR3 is TGTGCCAGCAGCTCTACAGGAGCGCCCGGAAACACCATATATTTT.

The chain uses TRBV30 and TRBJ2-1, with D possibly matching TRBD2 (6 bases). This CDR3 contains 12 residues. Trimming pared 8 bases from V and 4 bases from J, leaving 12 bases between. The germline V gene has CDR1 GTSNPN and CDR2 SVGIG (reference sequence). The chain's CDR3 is CARAGRYNEQFF. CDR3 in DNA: TGTGCCCGGGCAGGGAGGTACAATGAGCAGTTCTTC. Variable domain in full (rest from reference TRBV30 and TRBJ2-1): SQTIHQWPATLVQPVGSPLSLECTVEGTSNPNLYWYRQAAGRGLQLLFYSVGIGQISSEVPQNLSASRPQDRQFILSSKKLLLSDSGFYLCARAGRYNEQFFGPGTRLTVL.

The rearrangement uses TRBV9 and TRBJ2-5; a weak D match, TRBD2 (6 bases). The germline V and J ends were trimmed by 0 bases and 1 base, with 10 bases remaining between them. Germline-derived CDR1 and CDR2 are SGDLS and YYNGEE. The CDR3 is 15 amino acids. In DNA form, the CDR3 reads TGTGCCAGCAGCGTAGGGAGGACTATCCAAGAGACCCAGTACTTC. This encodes CASSVGRTIQETQYF.

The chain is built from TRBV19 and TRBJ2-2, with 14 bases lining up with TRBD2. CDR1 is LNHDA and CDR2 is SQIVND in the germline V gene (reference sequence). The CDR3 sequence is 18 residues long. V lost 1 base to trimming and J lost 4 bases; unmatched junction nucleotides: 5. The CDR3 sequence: CASSIGGLAGGGTGELFF. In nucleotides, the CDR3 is TGTGCCAGTAGTATAGGCGGACTAGCGGGAGGCGGCACCGGGGAGCTGTTTTTT. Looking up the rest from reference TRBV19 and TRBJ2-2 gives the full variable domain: DGGITQSPKYLFRKEGQNVTLSCEQNLNHDAMYWYRQDPGQGLRLIYYSQIVNDFQKGDIAEGYSVSREKKESFPLTVTSAQKNPTAFYLCASSIGGLAGGGTGELFFGEGSRLTVL.

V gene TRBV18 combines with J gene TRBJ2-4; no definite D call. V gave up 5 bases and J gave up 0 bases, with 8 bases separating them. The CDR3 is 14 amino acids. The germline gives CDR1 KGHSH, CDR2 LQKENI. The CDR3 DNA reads TGTGCCAGCTCAGACAACCTAGCCAAAAACATTCAGTACTTC. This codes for CASSDNLAKNIQYF.

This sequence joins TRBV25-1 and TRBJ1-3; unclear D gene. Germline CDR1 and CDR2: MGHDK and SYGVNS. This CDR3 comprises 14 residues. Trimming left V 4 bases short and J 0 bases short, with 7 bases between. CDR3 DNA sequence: TGTGCCAGCAGTGTAGGCTCCTCTGGAAACACCATATATTTT. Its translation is CASSVGSSGNTIYF.

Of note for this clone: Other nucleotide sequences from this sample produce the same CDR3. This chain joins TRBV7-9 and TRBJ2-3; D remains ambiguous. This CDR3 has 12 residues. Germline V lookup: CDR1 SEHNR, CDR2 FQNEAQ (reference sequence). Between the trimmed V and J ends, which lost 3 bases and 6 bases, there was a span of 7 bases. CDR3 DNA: TGTGCCAGCAGCTTTTCTCCCGATACGCAGTATTTT. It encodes CASSFSPDTQYF.

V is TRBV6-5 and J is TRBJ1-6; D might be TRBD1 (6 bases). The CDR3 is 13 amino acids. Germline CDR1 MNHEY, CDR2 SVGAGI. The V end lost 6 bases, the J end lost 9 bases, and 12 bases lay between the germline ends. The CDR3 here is CASSGRGTSPLHF. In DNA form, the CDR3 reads TGTGCCAGCAGCGGCAGGGGCACTTCACCCCTCCACTTT.

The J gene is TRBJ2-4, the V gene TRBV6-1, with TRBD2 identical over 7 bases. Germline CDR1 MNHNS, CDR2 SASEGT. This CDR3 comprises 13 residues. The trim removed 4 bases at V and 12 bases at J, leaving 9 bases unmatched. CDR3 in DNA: TGTGCCAGCAGTGGTTGGGGAGGGGACCATCAGTACTTC. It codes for CASSGWGGDHQYF.

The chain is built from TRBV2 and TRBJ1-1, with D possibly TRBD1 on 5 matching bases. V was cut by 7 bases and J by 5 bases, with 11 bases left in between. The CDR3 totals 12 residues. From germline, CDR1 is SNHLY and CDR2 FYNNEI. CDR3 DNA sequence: TGTGCCAGCACGGCAGGGTGGACTGAAGCTTTCTTT. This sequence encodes CASTAGWTEAFF.

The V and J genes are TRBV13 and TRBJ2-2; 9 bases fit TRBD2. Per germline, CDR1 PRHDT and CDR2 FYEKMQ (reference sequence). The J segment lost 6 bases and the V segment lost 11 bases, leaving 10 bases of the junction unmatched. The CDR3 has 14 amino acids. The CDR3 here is CACRVPSGAGELFF. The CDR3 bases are TGTGCCTGCCGGGTTCCTAGCGGGGCCGGGGAGCTGTTTTTT.

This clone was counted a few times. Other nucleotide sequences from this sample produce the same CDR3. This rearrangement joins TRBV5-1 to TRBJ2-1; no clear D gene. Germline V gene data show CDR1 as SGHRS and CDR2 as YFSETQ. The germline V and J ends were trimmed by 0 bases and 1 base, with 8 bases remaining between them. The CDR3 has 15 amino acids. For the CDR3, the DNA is TGCGCCAGCAGCTTGGGACCAGGTTCCTACAATGAGCAGTTCTTC. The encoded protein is CASSLGPGSYNEQFF.

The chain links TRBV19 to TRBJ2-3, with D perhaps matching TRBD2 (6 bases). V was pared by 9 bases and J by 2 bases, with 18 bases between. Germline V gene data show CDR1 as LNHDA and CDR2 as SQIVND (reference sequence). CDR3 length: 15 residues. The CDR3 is CASSGVASDTDTQYF. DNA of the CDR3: TGTGCCAGCTCGGGGGTAGCGTCCGACACAGATACGCAGTATTTT.

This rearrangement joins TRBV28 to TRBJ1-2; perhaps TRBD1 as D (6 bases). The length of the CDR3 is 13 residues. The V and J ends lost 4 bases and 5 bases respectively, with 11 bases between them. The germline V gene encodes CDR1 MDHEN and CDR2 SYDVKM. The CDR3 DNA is TGTGCCAGCAGTTCAGGGGCGGAATATGGCTACACCTTC. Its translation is CASSSGAEYGYTF.